This TCR beta chain derives from a study of T cells in Graves' hyperthyroidism and ophthalmopathy. The CDR3 loop spans 11 amino acids. V was clipped by 10 bases and J by 2 bases, with 8 bases between them. CDR1 MDHEN and CDR2 SYDVKM come from the germline V gene. Diagnosis rested on symptoms, serum thyroxine and TRAb, thyroid ultrasound, and orbital computed tomography. This clonotype was seen ten or more times. What it recognizes is unknown. Template material for amplifying TCR beta CDR3 regions consisted of RNA transcripts. Carried out on the TCR CDR3, a first-round RT-PCR used the HTBI primer set. MiXCR was run by TCRdb on the multiplex PCR reads, yielding one entry per CDR3 protein. The table has about 500,000 distinct CDR3 sequences, 16% seen once. Study findings and constraints: A model of 13 V-J features distinguished ophthalmopathy from stable hyperthyroidism. Blood samples included most of the expanded thyroid clonotypes exceeding 0.001.

The chain is built from TRBV28 and TRBJ1-2; D perhaps matches TRBD1 (6 bases). The receptor was isolated from a woman in her late teens or twenties with Graves' hyperthyroidism. The sequencing sample was made of blood. The CDR3 nucleotides are TGTGCCACCGGACAGAACTATGGCTACACCTTC. This translates into CATGQNYGYTF.